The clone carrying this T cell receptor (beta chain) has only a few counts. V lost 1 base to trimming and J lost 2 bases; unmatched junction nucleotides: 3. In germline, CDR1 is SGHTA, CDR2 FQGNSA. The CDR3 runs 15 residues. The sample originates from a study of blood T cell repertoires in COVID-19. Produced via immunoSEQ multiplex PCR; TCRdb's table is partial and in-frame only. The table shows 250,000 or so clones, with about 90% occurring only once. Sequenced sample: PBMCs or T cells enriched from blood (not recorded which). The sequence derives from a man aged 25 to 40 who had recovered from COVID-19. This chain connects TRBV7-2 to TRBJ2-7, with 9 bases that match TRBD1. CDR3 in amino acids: CASSLVGQGPYEQYF. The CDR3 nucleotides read TGTGCCAGCAGCTTAGTGGGACAGGGCCCCTACGAGCAGTACTTC.